This T cell receptor beta chain is from a study of PD-1 blockade in classical Hodgkin lymphoma. Study results and caveats: Whereas CD4+ TCR diversity had risen significantly by C4D1, CD8+ TCR diversity had not. Newly diagnosed and completely responding patients shared comparable baseline diversity.

Relapse was seen in all patients after autologous stem cell transplantation, and brentuximab vedotin exposure was variable. As concerns this clone: Its target is unknown.

Only in-frame clones appear in the TCRdb table, and some are missing; sequencing was by immunoSEQ multiplex PCR. The sample holds about 50,000 clones, approximately 70% seen once. This CDR3 comprises 14 residues. Germline CDR1 and CDR2: MNHEY and SVGAGI. The V end lost 5 bases, the J end lost 9 bases, and 17 bases lay between the germline ends. Sequenced material: peripheral blood mononuclear cells (PBMCs), taken before the second cycle of nivolumab. The chain carries TRBV6-5 and TRBJ1-5; D perhaps matches TRBD1 (5 bases). This TCR derives from a human donor with classical Hodgkin lymphoma. CDR3 coding DNA: TGTGCCAGCAGTCCTACGGGATCCGGGGGGCCCCAGCATTTT. Protein sequence: CASSPTGSGGPQHF.